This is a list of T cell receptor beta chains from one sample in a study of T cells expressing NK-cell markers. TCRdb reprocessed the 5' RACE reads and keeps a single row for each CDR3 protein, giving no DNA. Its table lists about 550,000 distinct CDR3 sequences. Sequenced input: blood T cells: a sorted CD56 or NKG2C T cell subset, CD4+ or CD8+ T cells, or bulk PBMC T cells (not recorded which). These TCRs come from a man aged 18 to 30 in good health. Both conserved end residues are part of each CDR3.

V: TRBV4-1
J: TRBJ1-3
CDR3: CASSKGGNTIYF

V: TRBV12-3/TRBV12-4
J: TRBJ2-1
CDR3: CASSASDNNWFF

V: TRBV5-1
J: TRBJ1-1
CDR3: CASSSGGSWRGDTEAFF

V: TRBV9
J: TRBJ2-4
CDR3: CASSPAGTSGRADIQYF

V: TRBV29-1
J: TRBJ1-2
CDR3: CSVRSGGPGYGYTF

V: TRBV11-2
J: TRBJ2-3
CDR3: CATLTSGSGTDTQYF

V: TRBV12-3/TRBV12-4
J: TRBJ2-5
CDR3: CASSMMGGQETQYF

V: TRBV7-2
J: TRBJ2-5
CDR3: CASSSTILADISQTQYF

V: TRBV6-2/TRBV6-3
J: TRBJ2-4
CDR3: CASSYSTGAKNIQYF

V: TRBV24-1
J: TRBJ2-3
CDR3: CATSDLDGSTDTQYF

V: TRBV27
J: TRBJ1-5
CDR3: CASSSLEDSNQPQHF

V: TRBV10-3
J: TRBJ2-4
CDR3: CAIGRDRADIQYF

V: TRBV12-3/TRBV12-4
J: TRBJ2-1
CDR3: CASSFTATKGNEQFF

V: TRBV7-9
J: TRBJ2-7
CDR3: CASSLGRLKPYEQYF